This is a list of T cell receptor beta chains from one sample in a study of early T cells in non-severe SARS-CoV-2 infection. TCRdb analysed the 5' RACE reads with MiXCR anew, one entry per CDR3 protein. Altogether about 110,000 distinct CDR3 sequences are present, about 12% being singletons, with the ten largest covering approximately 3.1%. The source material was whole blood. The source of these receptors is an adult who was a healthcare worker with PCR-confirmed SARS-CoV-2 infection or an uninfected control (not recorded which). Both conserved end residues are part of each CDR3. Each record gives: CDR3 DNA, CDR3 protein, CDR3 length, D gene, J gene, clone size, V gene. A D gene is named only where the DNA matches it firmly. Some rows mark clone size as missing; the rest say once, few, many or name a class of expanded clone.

CDR3 DNA: TGTGCCACCAGCAGAGATCAGGGGGCGGGCTATGGCTACACCTTC; CDR3 protein: CATSRDQGAGYGYTF; CDR3 length: 15; D gene: TRBD1; J gene: TRBJ1-2; clone size: many; V gene: TRBV15
CDR3 DNA: TGTGCCAGCAGTGAAAGGGACAGGCCCAATCAGCCCCAGCATTTT; CDR3 protein: CASSERDRPNQPQHF; CDR3 length: 15; D gene: TRBD1; J gene: TRBJ1-5; clone size: many; V gene: TRBV6-1
CDR3 DNA: TGCGCCAGCAGCAAGGACGGTCCGAGCTACAATGAGCAGTTCTTC; CDR3 protein: CASSKDGPSYNEQFF; CDR3 length: 15; D gene: .; J gene: TRBJ2-1; clone size: few; V gene: TRBV5-1
CDR3 DNA: TGTGCCACCAGTGATCCCACAGGGGTGGCCTACAATGAGCAGTTCTTC; CDR3 protein: CATSDPTGVAYNEQFF; CDR3 length: 16; D gene: TRBD1; J gene: TRBJ2-1; clone size: many; V gene: TRBV24-1
CDR3 DNA: TGTGCCAGCAGCCATTACCCCCCTGCCATGGGGACTGAAGCTTTCTTT; CDR3 protein: CASSHYPPAMGTEAFF; CDR3 length: 16; D gene: .; J gene: TRBJ1-1; clone size: .; V gene: TRBV6-2/TRBV6-3
CDR3 DNA: TGTGCCAGCAGCTTAGTTGAGGCATTTCTTTCCTACGAGCAGTACTTC; CDR3 protein: CASSLVEAFLSYEQYF; CDR3 length: 16; D gene: .; J gene: TRBJ2-7; clone size: .; V gene: TRBV11-2
CDR3 DNA: TGTGCCAGCAGCAGGGACAGGGTCCACGAGCAGTACTTC; CDR3 protein: CASSRDRVHEQYF; CDR3 length: 13; D gene: TRBD1; J gene: TRBJ2-7; clone size: many; V gene: TRBV13
CDR3 DNA: TGTGCCAGCAGCCCCACGGGAGATACGCAGTATTTT; CDR3 protein: CASSPTGDTQYF; CDR3 length: 12; D gene: .; J gene: TRBJ2-3; clone size: few; V gene: TRBV3-1
CDR3 DNA: TGTGCCAGCAGCTTAGCGGTCCAGGGAGGGGAGACCCAGTACTTC; CDR3 protein: CASSLAVQGGETQYF; CDR3 length: 15; D gene: TRBD2; J gene: TRBJ2-5; clone size: .; V gene: TRBV7-8
CDR3 DNA: TGCAGCGCCCGTCTGGGGGGGCAAGGTGAAGCTTTCTTT; CDR3 protein: CSARLGGQGEAFF; CDR3 length: 13; D gene: .; J gene: TRBJ1-1; clone size: many; V gene: TRBV29-1
CDR3 DNA: TGTGCCAGCAGTGTTCCTAGCGGGGGCACCGGGGAGCTGTTTTTT; CDR3 protein: CASSVPSGGTGELFF; CDR3 length: 15; D gene: TRBD2; J gene: TRBJ2-2; clone size: few; V gene: TRBV2
CDR3 DNA: TGTGCCAGTAGTATCCCACAGGGGAGGGGCACTGAAGCTTTCTTT; CDR3 protein: CASSIPQGRGTEAFF; CDR3 length: 15; D gene: TRBD1; J gene: TRBJ1-1; clone size: .; V gene: TRBV19
CDR3 DNA: TGTGCCAGCGGCCGACAGGGCAATGAGCAGTTCTTC; CDR3 protein: CASGRQGNEQFF; CDR3 length: 12; D gene: TRBD1; J gene: TRBJ2-1; clone size: .; V gene: TRBV2
CDR3 DNA: TGTGCCAGCTCCTGGCTACCCGGGGGGAAGGCCGGGGAGCTGTTTTTT; CDR3 protein: CASSWLPGGKAGELFF; CDR3 length: 16; D gene: TRBD2; J gene: TRBJ2-2; clone size: few; V gene: TRBV7-2
CDR3 DNA: TGCAGTGCTAATTGGCGGGGGGGCTATGAGCAGTTCTTC; CDR3 protein: CSANWRGGYEQFF; CDR3 length: 13; D gene: TRBD2; J gene: TRBJ2-1; clone size: few; V gene: TRBV20-1
CDR3 DNA: TGTGCCAGCAGCACGTTTAGCGGGACCTCCTACGAGCAGTACTTC; CDR3 protein: CASSTFSGTSYEQYF; CDR3 length: 15; D gene: .; J gene: TRBJ2-7; clone size: many; V gene: TRBV21-1
CDR3 DNA: TGCAGTGCTGGGCAGGGGCCATTTAAGATAACCTACGAGCAGTACTTC; CDR3 protein: CSAGQGPFKITYEQYF; CDR3 length: 16; D gene: .; J gene: TRBJ2-7; clone size: .; V gene: TRBV20-1
CDR3 DNA: TGTGCCAGCAGCGCCGGGACAGGGGGCTCGAACACTGAAGCTTTCTTT; CDR3 protein: CASSAGTGGSNTEAFF; CDR3 length: 16; D gene: TRBD1; J gene: TRBJ1-1; clone size: many; V gene: TRBV9
CDR3 DNA: TGTGCCAGCAGTGAAGATCGGACAGATACGCAGTATTTT; CDR3 protein: CASSEDRTDTQYF; CDR3 length: 13; D gene: .; J gene: TRBJ2-3; clone size: few; V gene: TRBV2
CDR3 DNA: TGCAGTGCTAGAGGAAGCCCTCGGAACACTGAAGCTTTCTTT; CDR3 protein: CSARGSPRNTEAFF; CDR3 length: 14; D gene: .; J gene: TRBJ1-1; clone size: few; V gene: TRBV20-1
CDR3 DNA: TGTGCCAGCAGTTCCCACAGACAGTTTCCCTCTGGGGCCAACGTCCTGACTTTC; CDR3 protein: CASSSHRQFPSGANVLTF; CDR3 length: 18; D gene: .; J gene: TRBJ2-6; clone size: many; V gene: TRBV2
CDR3 DNA: TGCAGCGTCTGGACAGGGATATACGAGCAGTACTTC; CDR3 protein: CSVWTGIYEQYF; CDR3 length: 12; D gene: TRBD1; J gene: TRBJ2-7; clone size: .; V gene: TRBV29-1
CDR3 DNA: TGTGCCAGCAGCTTGGAGGGGTTCAATGAGCAGTTCTTC; CDR3 protein: CASSLEGFNEQFF; CDR3 length: 13; D gene: .; J gene: TRBJ2-1; clone size: .; V gene: TRBV11-2
CDR3 DNA: TGTGCCAGCACCACACAGGGGGTTAACTATGGCTACACCTTC; CDR3 protein: CASTTQGVNYGYTF; CDR3 length: 14; D gene: TRBD1; J gene: TRBJ1-2; clone size: .; V gene: TRBV12-3/TRBV12-4
CDR3 DNA: TGCAGCCCCGGCGAAGGCTACACCTTC; CDR3 protein: CSPGEGYTF; CDR3 length: 9; D gene: .; J gene: TRBJ1-2; clone size: few; V gene: TRBV29-1
CDR3 DNA: TGTGCCAGCAGCTTAAGGTTGCGGGATGAGCAGTTCTTC; CDR3 protein: CASSLRLRDEQFF; CDR3 length: 13; D gene: .; J gene: TRBJ2-1; clone size: many; V gene: TRBV11-3
CDR3 DNA: TGCAGTGCTAAACTAGCGGGGGTTTACTACGAGCAGTACTTC; CDR3 protein: CSAKLAGVYYEQYF; CDR3 length: 14; D gene: TRBD2; J gene: TRBJ2-7; clone size: .; V gene: TRBV20-1
CDR3 DNA: TGTGCCAGCAGCCCGACCCTTGGGCTGTACACAGATACGCAGTATTTT; CDR3 protein: CASSPTLGLYTDTQYF; CDR3 length: 16; D gene: .; J gene: TRBJ2-3; clone size: many; V gene: TRBV7-9
CDR3 DNA: TGCGCCAGCAGCCCGAGGGCCGCCGGAAACACCATATATTTT; CDR3 protein: CASSPRAAGNTIYF; CDR3 length: 14; D gene: .; J gene: TRBJ1-3; clone size: few; V gene: TRBV5-1
CDR3 DNA: TGTGCCAGCAGCCCCCAAGGACTAGCGGCCACCACAGATACGCAGTATTTT; CDR3 protein: CASSPQGLAATTDTQYF; CDR3 length: 17; D gene: TRBD2; J gene: TRBJ2-3; clone size: many; V gene: TRBV7-6
CDR3 DNA: TGTGCCAGCAGTGTCGGGACTAGCGGGGTAGAGCAGTACTTC; CDR3 protein: CASSVGTSGVEQYF; CDR3 length: 14; D gene: TRBD2; J gene: TRBJ2-7; clone size: few; V gene: TRBV6-1
CDR3 DNA: TGTGCCAGCTCACCTCGGGCCCAAATATCCTCTGGGGCCAACGTCCTGACTTTC; CDR3 protein: CASSPRAQISSGANVLTF; CDR3 length: 18; D gene: .; J gene: TRBJ2-6; clone size: many; V gene: TRBV18
CDR3 DNA: TGTGCCAGCAGCCCGGGGACTAGCGGCAAAAACATTCAGTACTTC; CDR3 protein: CASSPGTSGKNIQYF; CDR3 length: 15; D gene: TRBD2; J gene: TRBJ2-4; clone size: few; V gene: TRBV14